The 17 T cell receptor beta chains listed next were all sequenced from one sample in a study of lymphopenia after photon versus proton radiotherapy. TCRdb's table, derived via immunoSEQ multiplex PCR, lists solely in-frame clones and lacks some. Seen here are roughly 18,000 clones, just under 85% observed once, and the top ten hold over 2.5%. The specimen comprised peripheral blood, sampled from a patient treated with photon-based radiotherapy. All receptors come from a woman in her forties or fifties with pancreatic cancer.

The chain employs TRBV7-6 and TRBJ2-1, with 11 bases fitting TRBD2. Germline lookup yields CDR1 SGHVS and CDR2 FNYEAQ. The J segment lost 7 bases and the V segment lost 4 bases, leaving 6 bases of the junction unmatched. There are 15 residues in the CDR3. Written as DNA, the CDR3 is TGTGCCAGCAGCTCTATAGCGGGAGGGCCTAATGAGCAGTTCTTC. The encoded protein is CASSSIAGGPNEQFF.

The rearrangement joins TRBV20-1 to TRBJ2-3; D call uncertain. The germline V gene has CDR1 DFQATT and CDR2 SNEGSKA (reference sequence). The V end lost 4 bases, the J end lost 6 bases, and 8 bases lay between the germline ends. This CDR3 region has 11 residues. The CDR3 spells CSATGADTQYF. In DNA, the CDR3 is TGCAGTGCTACCGGAGCGGATACGCAGTATTTT.

This clone was detected a few times. The chain employs TRBV5-4 and TRBJ1-2; 9 bases agree with TRBD1. The CDR3 is 15 residues long. Per germline, CDR1 SGHNT and CDR2 YYREEE (reference sequence). J gave up 4 bases and V 4 bases, and 8 bases lay outside the gene matches. The CDR3 sequence is CASSHRQGVSYGYTF. The DNA of the CDR3 is TGTGCCAGCAGCCACCGACAGGGGGTTTCCTATGGCTACACCTTC.

The chain recombines TRBV27 with TRBJ2-2; weak D call: TRBD2 (6 bases). The CDR3 contains 13 residues. Germline values: CDR1 MNHEY, CDR2 SMNVEV (reference sequence). Trimming stripped 3 bases from V and 6 bases from J, with 8 bases between. The CDR3 nucleotides are TGTGCCAGCAGTTTGGAGGGCCCCGGGGAGCTGTTTTTT. Protein sequence: CASSLEGPGELFF.

The chain combines TRBV28 with TRBJ2-7; D is uncertain. Germline V gives CDR1 MDHEN, CDR2 SYDVKM. Trimming pared 1 base from V and 0 bases from J, leaving 7 bases between. This CDR3 has 14 residues. CDR3 region: CASSLLKSSYEQYF. CDR3 sequence (DNA): TGTGCCAGCAGTTTATTGAAGAGCTCCTACGAGCAGTACTTC.

This clone was recorded once. The chain couples TRBV6-1 to TRBJ2-5; 8 positions agree with TRBD2. Germline-derived CDR1 and CDR2 are MNHNS and SASEGT. The CDR3 is made up of 15 amino acids. Unmatched junction bases numbered 9, after V lost 4 bases and J lost 5 bases. In DNA, the CDR3 is TGTGCCAGCAGTGTTATGTCGGGAGGGGGGGAGACCCAGTACTTC. Translation: CASSVMSGGGETQYF.

V and J are TRBV5-5 and TRBJ2-2; TRBD1 matches at 11 bases. J was trimmed by 5 bases and V by 2 bases; bases with no gene match: 2. The CDR3 contains 15 residues. Per germline, CDR1 SGHKS and CDR2 YYEKEE (reference sequence). CDR3 in DNA: TGTGCCAGCAGCTTTGGACAGGGGGCGACCGGGGAGCTGTTTTTT. The encoded protein is CASSFGQGATGELFF.

The rearrangement joins TRBV28 to TRBJ1-5; 8 bases match TRBD1. This CDR3 has 15 residues. Germline CDR1 and CDR2: MDHEN and SYDVKM. V was pared by 6 bases and J by 4 bases, with 8 bases of the junction left unmatched. CDR3 sequence reads: CASRHGTGQNQPQHF. The CDR3 bases are TGTGCCAGCAGACATGGGACAGGACAGAATCAGCCCCAGCATTTT. Full variable domain (missing parts from reference TRBV28 and TRBJ1-5): DVKVTQSSRYLVKRTGEKVFLECVQDMDHENMFWYRQDPGLGLRLIYFSYDVKMKEKGDIPEGYSVSREKKERFSLILESASTNQTSMYLCASRHGTGQNQPQHFGDGTRLSIL.

V and J are TRBV18 and TRBJ2-7; D possibly corresponds to TRBD1 (6 bases). Germline lookup yields CDR1 KGHSH and CDR2 LQKENI. This CDR3 spans 14 amino acids. Trimming took off 5 bases at V and 5 bases at J, with 16 bases between the two ends. For the CDR3, the DNA is TGTGCCAGCTCATCTCCGGGACACGTGGACGAGCAGTACTTC. Protein sequence: CASSSPGHVDEQYF.

V and J are TRBV5-4 and TRBJ1-3; D unresolved. This CDR3 has 15 residues. Per germline, CDR1 SGHNT and CDR2 YYREEE (reference sequence). Trimming removed 2 bases from V and 3 bases from J, with 12 bases in between. The CDR3 protein is CASSFEPGHGNTIYF. The CDR3 DNA reads as TGTGCCAGCAGCTTCGAACCGGGCCATGGAAACACCATATATTTT.

The chain joins TRBV5-6 to TRBJ1-3; TRBD1 agrees at 7 bases. The CDR3 loop spans 14 amino acids. The germline V gene encodes CDR1 SGHDT and CDR2 YYEEEE. Trimming took 4 bases from V and 4 from J; bases not matched to a gene: 5. The CDR3 sequence is CASSRRQGGNTIYF. In DNA form, the CDR3 reads TGTGCCAGCAGCCGGAGACAGGGCGGAAACACCATATATTTT.

Concerning this clone: Additional DNA sequences in this sample encode the identical CDR3. The chain joins TRBV7-2 to TRBJ2-3, with 11 bases lining up with TRBD2. V lost 3 bases and J lost 5; bases outside the gene matches: 7. Germline lookup yields CDR1 SGHTA and CDR2 FQGNSA. The CDR3 spans 16 residues. The CDR3 nucleotides read TGTGCCAGCAGCTTGGGATCAGGGACTAGCGGAGATACGCAGTATTTT. As protein: CASSLGSGTSGDTQYF.

V usage is TRBV18 and J usage is TRBJ2-3; D is perhaps TRBD1 (5 bases). V lost 3 bases and J lost 5, with 6 bases in between. This CDR3 region has 12 residues. Germline V gene lookup returns CDR1 KGHSH and CDR2 LQKENI. CDR3 DNA sequence: TGTGCCAGCTCACCGCAGGGAGATACGCAGTATTTT. Its protein product is CASSPQGDTQYF.

This chain links TRBV5-4 with TRBJ2-7; 12 bases fit TRBD2. The CDR3 loop spans 16 amino acids. Trimming at V came to 4 bases and at J to 5 bases, leaving 10 bases not matched to a gene. Per germline, CDR1 SGHNT and CDR2 YYREEE (reference sequence). The CDR3 nucleotides are TGTGCCAGCAGCCAGGCCCTAGCGGGAGGGGCCCACGAGCAGTACTTC. Protein: CASSQALAGGAHEQYF.

The chain is built from TRBV7-3 and TRBJ2-3, with unresolved D. Trimming removed 4 bases at V and 0 bases at J, with 5 bases between. This CDR3 has 13 residues. Germline V gene lookup returns CDR1 SGHTA and CDR2 FQGTGA. CDR3 nucleotides: TGTGCCAGCAGCTCAACTAGCACAGATACGCAGTATTTT. Residues: CASSSTSTDTQYF.

The DNA of the CDR3 is TGCGCCAGCAGCTCTCAGGGACAGGGGGCCACAGATACGCAGTATTTT. Translating gives CASSSQGQGATDTQYF. The V and J genes are TRBV5-1 and TRBJ2-3; TRBD1 matches at 12 bases. CDR1 and CDR2 (germline): SGHRS, YFSETQ. The CDR3 is 16 residues long. The junction had 4 bases not matched to a gene; V was cut back by 3 bases and J by 2 bases.

In its sample, this clone was seen a few times. The chain carries TRBV7-2 and TRBJ2-1; D uncertain. The CDR3 has 12 amino acids. The V and J ends lost 0 bases and 8 bases respectively, with 5 bases between them. Germline loops: CDR1 SGHTA, CDR2 FQGNSA. For the CDR3, the DNA is TGTGCCAGCAGCTTAGCCGCATATGAGCAGTTCTTC. Translation: CASSLAAYEQFF.